A selection of T cell receptor beta chains follows, all from one sample in a study of blood T cell repertoires in COVID-19. This table comes from immunoSEQ multiplex PCR, and its TCRdb copy is limited to in-frame clones, with some not included. Of 180,000 or so clones detected, 70% to 90% appear once; the ten largest clones hold 10% to 11%. Sequencing used peripheral blood. These receptors were taken from a human donor with active or convalescent COVID-19. The donor label of this sample is uncertain. Both conserved end residues are part of each CDR3. Fields, in order: V gene, CDR3 protein.

V gene: TRBV11-1; CDR3 protein: CASSFGGGTEAFF
V gene: TRBV9; CDR3 protein: CASSVGRAGELVYF
V gene: TRBV5-6; CDR3 protein: CASSLAGVINNEQFF
V gene: TRBV24-1; CDR3 protein: CATSDDRGADKETQYF
V gene: TRBV20-1; CDR3 protein: CSARLLGEQYF
V gene: TRBV6-5; CDR3 protein: CASSYAGSTAYEQYF
V gene: TRBV2; CDR3 protein: CASSAGVGNYGYTF
V gene: TRBV6-2/TRBV6-3; CDR3 protein: CASSYLAGGPPDTQYF
V gene: TRBV11-1; CDR3 protein: CASSFGLTYEQYF
V gene: TRBV6-1; CDR3 protein: CASSEAGGSQPQHF
V gene: TRBV12-3/TRBV12-4; CDR3 protein: CASRLTERNEQYF
V gene: TRBV15; CDR3 protein: CATSTDDRGLWDEQFF
V gene: TRBV12-3/TRBV12-4; CDR3 protein: CASRYSNQPQHF
V gene: TRBV6-5; CDR3 protein: CATWARRRRVEAFF
V gene: TRBV28; CDR3 protein: CASSTRDLTGVAGNTIYF
V gene: TRBV30; CDR3 protein: CAWSGGGTTAVGTIYF
V gene: TRBV5-1; CDR3 protein: CASSWDSASGANVLTF
V gene: TRBV5-1; CDR3 protein: CASSLRPSGGVSSYEQYF
V gene: TRBV28; CDR3 protein: CASSDGPSGHQETQYF
V gene: TRBV30; CDR3 protein: CAWSGFTYEQYF
V gene: TRBV11-1; CDR3 protein: CASMSPGGDTQYF
V gene: TRBV9; CDR3 protein: CASSPVGVTGELFF
V gene: TRBV16; CDR3 protein: CASSPPGQGIGGPNQPQHF